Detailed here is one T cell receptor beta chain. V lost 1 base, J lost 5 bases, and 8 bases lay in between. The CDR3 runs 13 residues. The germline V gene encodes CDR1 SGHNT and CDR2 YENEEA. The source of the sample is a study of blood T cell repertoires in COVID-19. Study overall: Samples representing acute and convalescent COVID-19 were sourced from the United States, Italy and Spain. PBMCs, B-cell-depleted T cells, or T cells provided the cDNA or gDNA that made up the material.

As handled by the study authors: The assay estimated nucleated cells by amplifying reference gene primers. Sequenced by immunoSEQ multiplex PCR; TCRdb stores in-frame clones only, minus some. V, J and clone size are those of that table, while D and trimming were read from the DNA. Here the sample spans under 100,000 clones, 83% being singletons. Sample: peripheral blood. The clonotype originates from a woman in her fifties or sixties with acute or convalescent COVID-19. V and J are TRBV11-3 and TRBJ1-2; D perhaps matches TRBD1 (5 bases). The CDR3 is CASSLGQRYGYTF. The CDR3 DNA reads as TGTGCCAGCAGCTTAGGACAGAGATATGGCTACACCTTC.